Detailed here is one T cell receptor beta chain. No antigen is known for it. Base-call qualities are not available, and no considerably larger clone is one nucleotide away. This entry belongs to a study of shared clonotypes between healthy human individuals (dated by TCRdb to about 2020). In terms of the full investigation: The cohort comprised two women and three men aged 18 to 49 years. Leukapheresis yielded between about 0.85 and 10 billion PBMCs per donor. Different laboratories and diverse techniques were used to prepare libraries and sequence TCR repertoires, to increase sequencing depth and limit assay-specific biases. For each donor, CD4 naive and CD4 memory were each given three plates, CD8 naive was given two plates, and CD8 memory was given one plate. To estimate repertoire size and how much clonotype sharing occurs between individuals, the study deeply sequenced the blood TCR repertoires of 5 or 6 healthy adults. The investigation overall reported the following: Incomplete sequencing was indicated by rarefaction of sorted-subset datasets, despite the large sequencing depth. Sampling was limited to blood, and TCR repertoires in tissue likely differ from TCR repertoires in blood. Because the study included only a small number of donors, the genetic and exposure-history diversity represented was limited. Pairwise subsampling indicated that sequencing depth was expected to affect the degree of clonotype sharing among donors. Naive subsets generally had larger estimated clonotype richness than memory subsets did. Higher generation probabilities were observed for clonotypes shared by all four sorted-subset donors than for non-shared clonotypes. Sharing across a few donors was observed for around 5% of naive CD4, over 3% of naive CD8, 2.3% of memory CD4, and about 0.38% of memory CD8 clonotypes.

Using the deep immunoSEQ assay, TCR CDR3 regions were amplified from genomic DNA by multiplex PCR. Extracted genomic DNA from each cell subset was distributed evenly across all wells of several immunoSEQ 96-well plates, and each plate was treated as a replicate. For sorted subsets, each replicate PCR was loaded with approximately 190 ng genomic DNA, equivalent to 30,000 or so T cell genomes. The purified libraries were quantified using a Qubit 3.0 fluorometer, sized with a Bioanalyzer 2100, and then quantified again using the KAPA Library Quantification kit. Every immunoSEQ 96-well plate was sequenced on a dedicated single-read 150-cycle Illumina NextSeq 550 flow cell. Per the source publication's procedure: Because only junctional sequences without quality scores were contained in the immunoSEQ output, filtering matching that applied to full-length reads could not be performed. Sequences were annotated with PyIR, a Python wrapper for IgBLAST v1.9, and V/J genes and CDR3 were assigned using IMGT germline references. Reads were removed for weak V/J assignments (E-value above 1e-6), missing CDR3, stop codons, out-of-frame junctions, or ambiguous translated residues. A V3J clonotype was defined by an identical inferred V gene, J gene, and CDR3 amino acid sequence. The percentage overlap between two repertoires was calculated by dividing the number of shared unique clonotypes by the size of the smaller repertoire. Repertoire richness was assessed with RTK rarefaction, the Chao1 estimator, and Recon v2.1 estimates of unobserved clonotypes. Generation probabilities for all TCRbeta clonotypes obtained by the gDNA method from a handful of donors were computed using OLGA. What TCRdb holds here is the immuneACCESS table cut down to in-frame rearrangements. Part of the clones is not present; checked against another copy, under half of the missing clones reflect an unresolved V gene, and the others are unexplained. That table gives V, J and clone size, and the DNA gave D and trimming. Counted in this sample were 2 million to 3 million clones; 93% of them appeared once. The leading ten clones occupy 0.36% of the sample.

V trim: 5 bases; J trim: 4 bases; unmatched bases: 25. Inclusive of the bounding cysteine and phenylalanine, the CDR3 is 20 residues long. Solely the CDR3 DNA is kept, with 60 bases framed from the first base. In the germline V gene (reference sequence), CDR1 corresponds to LNHDA and CDR2 to SQIVND. Donors were healthy HIV-negative adults with no recently reported acute infections or vaccinations. Only Caucasian adults living in Nashville, Tennessee, USA were represented among the donors. Magnetic negative selection was used to enrich CD4+ T cells, after which naive cells were positively selected on CD45RA and the negative fraction became the memory subset. Blood was collected by leukapheresis, and PBMCs were isolated by Ficoll-Histopaque density gradient centrifugation and then cryopreserved in liquid nitrogen vapor phase. Analytical flow cytometry was used to check the purity and quantity of every magnetically sorted T cell population. Each sorted fraction had its genomic DNA isolated and then quantified by UV absorbance on a Nanodrop 2000c.

The origin of this receptor is a man younger than 35 in good health. Some clones in this sample may be carry-over from other donors' samples. The sequenced sample consisted of naive CD4+ T cells from PBMCs. The sample's cell subset or site label, in plain terms: CD45RA+ positively selected. The chain employs TRBV19 and TRBJ1-2, with 7 central nucleotides matching TRBD1. The sequenced DNA: TGTGCCAGTAGTGGGGAGTCCATTGTCGCCGGGGACAGACGCTTCTATGGCTACACCTTC. Its protein product is CASSGESIVAGDRRFYGYTF.